This TCR beta chain appears in the sequencing data of a study of T and B cells in COVID-19 patients. Study summary: The recovered cohort's median age was around 30 years, versus around 70 years in active infection.

This clonotype was detected once. Antigen specificity is unknown. An end of the junction does not agree with germline; a read error may underlie this. The CDR3 has 15 residues. Germline CDR1 and CDR2: SGHNT and YYREEE (reference sequence). TRB rearrangements were amplified by multiplex PCR with BIOMED2 TRB-A/B primers. TCRdb used MiXCR to reprocess the multiplex PCR reads, holding one entry per CDR3 protein. The sample comprises approximately 20,000 distinct CDR3 sequences, around 30% of which are singletons, and 2.8% rests with the top ten. Broader study findings: At recovery TRB diversity and richness exceeded healthy donors, after highly clonal active COVID-19 repertoires. CD4+, regulatory T cell, CD8+ and sorted SARS-CoV-2-responsive or tetramer+ T cells were not yet sequenced.

TRB was amplified from approximately 250-480 ng of blood genomic DNA. The clonotype comes from a human donor who had recovered from COVID-19. V gene TRBV5-4 combines with J gene TRBJ2-2; D uncertain. What was sequenced was blood. The CDR3: CASSLVTASTGELFF. In DNA, the CDR3 is TGCGCCAGCAGCTTGGTAACGGCGAGCACCGGGGAGCTGTTTTTT.